What follows are 10 T cell receptor beta chains derived from one specimen sequenced in a study of T cells in Graves' hyperthyroidism and ophthalmopathy. Amplification yielded TCR beta CDR3 regions, with RNA transcripts as the source. First-round RT-PCR with HTBI primers amplified the TCR CDR3 region. TCRdb fed the multiplex PCR reads into MiXCR, producing one record per CDR3 protein. Found here are around 600,000 distinct CDR3 sequences, more than 12% of them singletons; the top ten hold 9.5% to 15%. Sequencing input: blood. The receptors were gathered from a woman between 45 and 60 years old with Graves' ophthalmopathy.

This chain uses TRBV11-3 with TRBJ2-2; the D gene is possibly TRBD1 (5 bases). The germline gives CDR1 SGHNT, CDR2 YENEEA. This CDR3 has 16 residues. The V gene lost 4 bases and the J gene lost 2 bases, with 14 bases spanning the gap. The CDR3 DNA reads TGTGCCAGCAGCTCGACTGGACAAATTAACACCGGGGAGCTGTTTTTT. Its protein product is CASSSTGQINTGELFF.

The sample holds many counts of this clonotype. The chain couples TRBV20-1 to TRBJ2-7, with 14 bases matching TRBD2. Germline CDR1 and CDR2: DFQATT and SNEGSKA (reference sequence). The CDR3 consists of 15 residues. J was trimmed by 5 bases and V by 3 bases; bases with no gene match: 6. The CDR3 spells CSASDGTSGSDEQYF. Written as DNA, the CDR3 is TGCAGTGCTAGTGACGGGACTAGCGGGAGTGACGAGCAGTACTTC.

This clonotype occurred many times. This rearrangement joins TRBV7-2 to TRBJ2-1; 8 positions agree with TRBD2. Germline V CDR1 and CDR2: SGHTA, FQGNSA. The V and J ends lost 4 bases and 8 bases, in that order; junction bases with no gene match: 7. CDR3 size: 14 residues. DNA of the CDR3: TGTGCCAGCAGCTCACCGGGACTAGGAGATGAGCAGTTCTTC. This translates into CASSSPGLGDEQFF.

This clonotype was seen many times. The CDR3 here is CSARDRTGNTYNEQFF. The CDR3 DNA reads TGCAGTGCTAGAGATCGTACAGGGAACACCTACAATGAGCAGTTCTTC. This chain links TRBV20-1 with TRBJ2-1; D is perhaps TRBD1 (6 bases). Deletions cut 0 bases from V and 2 bases from J, with 14 bases between. CDR1 is DFQATT, CDR2 SNEGSKA, per germline (reference sequence). CDR3 size: 16 residues.

The chain has TRBV7-3 and TRBJ2-3; D unclear. Per the germline V gene, CDR1 is SGHTA and CDR2 is FQGTGA. Trimming left V 2 bases short and J 2 bases short, with 17 bases between. This CDR3 is built from 17 residues. The CDR3 loop is CASSLVGPDADTDTQYF. The CDR3, as DNA: TGTGCCAGCAGCTTAGTAGGTCCCGACGCAGACACAGATACGCAGTATTTT.

V is TRBV19 and J is TRBJ1-5; 8 nucleotides agree with TRBD1. The CDR3 consists of 15 residues. The germline V gene encodes CDR1 LNHDA and CDR2 SQIVND (reference sequence). The V gene end was trimmed by 2 bases and the J gene end by 4 bases; junction bases not matched to a gene: 4. The CDR3 coding sequence is TGTGCCAGTAGTATAAGGACAGGGATAAATCAGCCCCAGCATTTT. It is translated as CASSIRTGINQPQHF.

This clonotype was counted many times. This sequence joins TRBV30 and TRBJ2-7; D is unresolved. Germline lookup yields CDR1 GTSNPN and CDR2 SVGIG (reference sequence). The CDR3 contains 14 residues. Trimming removed 0 bases from V and 0 bases from J, with 9 bases in between. The CDR3 here is CAWSVLGISYEQYF. The CDR3 bases are TGTGCCTGGAGTGTACTGGGGATCTCCTACGAGCAGTACTTC.

This clonotype was observed many times. V usage is TRBV2 and J usage is TRBJ2-2; 11 nucleotides align to TRBD2. Germline values: CDR1 SNHLY, CDR2 FYNNEI. The CDR3 consists of 20 residues. After removal of 6 bases from V and 0 bases from J, the junction contained 15 bases not matched to a gene. The CDR3: CASRNPGQKTSGANTGELFF. The CDR3 DNA sequence: TGTGCCAGCAGGAACCCGGGACAAAAGACTAGCGGGGCGAACACCGGGGAGCTGTTTTTT.

This clonotype has only a few counts. The chain couples TRBV7-9 to TRBJ1-2, with D possibly matching TRBD1 (5 bases). The CDR3 consists of 15 residues. Between the trimmed V and J ends, which lost 4 bases and 5 bases, there was a span of 17 bases. Germline-derived CDR1 and CDR2 are SEHNR and FQNEAQ (reference sequence). Written as DNA, the CDR3 is TGTGCCAGCAGCTCAGGCCCCGGGGAGGGGTATGGCTACACCTTC. This codes for CASSSGPGEGYGYTF.

At least ten counts were recorded for this clonotype. The CDR3 region has the DNA TGTGCCAGCAGCCCCCGACTAGCGGGAGGGCTGGATACGCAGTATTTT. Translated, it gives CASSPRLAGGLDTQYF. The genes are TRBV7-8 and TRBJ2-3, with TRBD2 identical over 14 bases. The V and J ends lost 5 bases and 6 bases, in that order; junction bases with no gene match: 7. This CDR3 has 16 residues. Per the germline V gene, CDR1 is SGHVS and CDR2 is FQNEAQ.